This entry lists 31 T cell receptor beta chains sequenced from one sample in a study of post-analysis software for immune sequencing data. Findings of the study overall: Five TRBV segments, TRBV5-6, TRBV5-1 and TRBV20-1 among them, were found more frequent in patients than controls.

These receptors are not linked to any known antigen. Prepared libraries of TCR beta cDNA carried unique molecular identifiers. TCRdb ran MiXCR on the PCR reads and lists one entry per CDR3 protein. The sample holds about 820,000 distinct CDR3 sequences, roughly 50% seen once. The specimen was blood. The receptors were sampled from a girl between 5 and 17 years old with multiple sclerosis.

The rearrangement uses TRBV20-1 and TRBJ2-4; a weak D match, TRBD1 (5 bases). The DNA matches TRBJ2-7 better at its end, which makes the J call doubtful. This CDR3 spans 15 amino acids. Germline V gene data show CDR1 as DFQATT and CDR2 as SNEGSKA (reference sequence). DNA for the CDR3: TGCAGTGCTAGGGCACCCCAGGGTAGCTCCTACGAGCAGTACTTC. It yields the protein CSARAPQGSSYEQYF.

The chain has TRBV7-8 and TRBJ2-7, with D possibly being TRBD1 (5 bases). The CDR3 is 15 amino acids. CDR1 is SGHVS, CDR2 FQNEAQ, per germline. Trimming took 5 bases from V and 1 from J, leaving 15 bases between them. The CDR3 DNA reads TGTGCCAGCAGCGGGAAATTTGACAGATCCTACGAGCAGTACTTC. Residues: CASSGKFDRSYEQYF.

The chain is built from TRBV5-6 and TRBJ1-1; a possible D gene is TRBD1 (5 bases). Per the germline V gene, CDR1 is SGHDT and CDR2 is YYEEEE. V lost 1 base, J lost 1 base, and 8 bases lay in between. The CDR3 runs 14 residues. CDR3 DNA: TGTGCCAGCAGCTTGCTCGGGGGGAACACTGAAGCTTTCTTT. Encoded protein: CASSLLGGNTEAFF.

This clonotype was seen a handful of times. This rearrangement joins TRBV20-1 to TRBJ2-7; TRBD1 agrees at 8 bases. This CDR3 contains 14 residues. Per the germline V gene, CDR1 is DFQATT and CDR2 is SNEGSKA (reference sequence). Trimming took 1 base from V and 6 from J; bases not matched to a gene: 8. DNA of the CDR3: TGCAGTGCTAGAGTACAGGGGGGTCTGGGCGAGCAGTACTTC. This gives the protein CSARVQGGLGEQYF.

This sequence joins TRBV2 and TRBJ2-7, with 9 nucleotides matching TRBD1. The J call may not be correct, given that the DNA end is closer to TRBJ2-5. There are 14 residues in the CDR3. The germline CDR1 and CDR2 sequences are SNHLY and FYNNEI. The CDR3 reads CASRSTGGRETQYF. The CDR3 DNA sequence: TGTGCCAGCAGATCGACAGGGGGGAGAGAGACCCAGTACTTC.

The chain has TRBV7-6 and TRBJ2-1, with TRBD2 identical over 7 bases. The CDR3 runs 15 residues. After removal of 0 bases from V and 8 bases from J, the junction contained 7 bases not matched to a gene. Germline lookup yields CDR1 SGHVS and CDR2 FNYEAQ. DNA for the CDR3: TGTGCCAGCAGCTTAGCGGGGATGACTAGCCATGAGCAGTTCTTC. Protein sequence: CASSLAGMTSHEQFF.

In this sample, this clonotype turned up a few times. This chain links TRBV6-5 with TRBJ1-2; 9 bases align to TRBD1. Germline loops: CDR1 MNHEY, CDR2 SVGAGI. The CDR3 runs to 15 residues. V gave up 5 bases and J gave up 3 bases; unmatched junction bases: 7. Written as DNA, the CDR3 is TGTGCCAGCAGTGCACGACAGGGGGAGGACTATGGCTACACCTTC. It yields the protein CASSARQGEDYGYTF.

The chain is built from TRBV6-5 and TRBJ2-3, with 14 bases lining up with TRBD2. The CDR3 has 19 residues. Germline trimming cut 4 bases from V and 1 base from J; bases unmatched to any gene: 10. The germline gives CDR1 MNHEY, CDR2 SVGAGI. CDR3 residues: CASSLAGTSGRRGTDTQYF. The CDR3 region has the DNA TGTGCCAGCAGTTTGGCCGGGACTAGCGGGAGACGGGGCACAGATACGCAGTATTTT.

This clonotype was observed a handful of times. The chain recombines TRBV29-1 with TRBJ1-2, with D possibly being TRBD1 (6 bases). The CDR3 runs 12 residues. Looked up from germline, CDR1 is SQVTM and CDR2 is ANQGSEA. V lost 4 bases to trimming and J lost 3 bases, with 9 bases between them. Here the CDR3 reads CSVGTVDYGYTF. CDR3 bases: TGCAGCGTTGGGACAGTGGACTATGGCTACACCTTC.

This rearrangement joins TRBV28 to TRBJ2-1, with D perhaps TRBD1 or TRBD2 (5 bases each). Germline CDR1 and CDR2: MDHEN and SYDVKM. V gave up 7 bases and J gave up 6 bases, with 25 bases separating them. This CDR3 is built from 17 residues. The CDR3 DNA reads as TGTGCCAGCAATTCCGAACCCGGGGACCCAGGGAGCAATGAGCAGTTCTTC. This gives the protein CASNSEPGDPGSNEQFF. The full variable domain, with the rest looked up from reference TRBV28 and TRBJ2-1, is DVKVTQSSRYLVKRTGEKVFLECVQDMDHENMFWYRQDPGLGLRLIYFSYDVKMKEKGDIPEGYSVSREKKERFSLILESASTNQTSMYLCASNSEPGDPGSNEQFFGPGTRLTVL.

The chain combines TRBV7-9 with TRBJ1-2; D gene unclear. Germline V gives CDR1 SEHNR, CDR2 FQNEAQ (reference sequence). The CDR3 is made up of 12 amino acids. V was trimmed by 3 bases and J by 7 bases, leaving 9 bases between them. The chain's CDR3 is CASSFTDAGYTF. CDR3 DNA sequence: TGTGCCAGCAGCTTTACAGACGCTGGCTACACCTTC.

The chain carries TRBV4-2 and TRBJ1-1, with D unclear. The CDR3 has 14 residues. Trimming took off 0 bases at V and 0 bases at J, with 5 bases between the two ends. CDR1 and CDR2 from the germline V gene are LGHNA and YNFKEQ. CDR3 loop: CASSQDWMNTEAFF. CDR3 bases: TGTGCCAGCAGCCAAGATTGGATGAACACTGAAGCTTTCTTT.

The chain links TRBV6-5 to TRBJ1-2; no clear D. Germline lookup yields CDR1 MNHEY and CDR2 SVGAGI. Trimming cost V 2 bases and J 3 bases, with 10 bases left between them. This CDR3 is 14 amino acids long. Written as DNA, the CDR3 is TGTGCCAGCAGTTACGGCGCAGAATACTATGGCTACACCTTC. Protein: CASSYGAEYYGYTF.

This clonotype was recorded at least ten times. The chain uses TRBV6-4 and TRBJ2-1; TRBD2 is a possible D gene (5 bases). CDR1 and CDR2 from the germline V gene are MRHNA and SNTAGT. The V end lost 3 bases, the J end lost 4 bases, and 7 bases lay between the germline ends. This CDR3 has 13 amino acids. CDR3 residues: CASSERGYNEQFF. DNA of the CDR3: TGTGCCAGCAGTGAGAGAGGGTACAATGAGCAGTTCTTC.

The chain couples TRBV5-1 to TRBJ2-1; D is possibly TRBD2 (5 bases). Between the trimmed V and J ends, which lost 1 base and 3 bases, there was a span of 11 bases. The CDR3 runs to 15 residues. CDR1 SGHRS and CDR2 YFSETQ come from the germline V gene. This CDR3 reads CASSLQASSYNEQFF. The DNA of the CDR3 is TGCGCCAGCAGCTTGCAAGCTAGCAGCTACAATGAGCAGTTCTTC.

This clonotype was counted only a few times. The V call is TRBV7-9, the J call TRBJ1-4; D unclear. Trimming shortened V by 0 bases and J by 8 bases, and 7 bases separated the two germline ends. The CDR3 totals 13 residues. The V gene's germline CDR1 is SEHNR and CDR2 FQNEAQ (reference sequence). CDR3 sequence reads: CASSLAQTEKLFF. Here the CDR3 DNA reads TGTGCCAGCAGCTTAGCGCAAACAGAAAAACTGTTTTTT.

This chain uses TRBV11-2 with TRBJ2-1; unclear D gene. The CDR3 length is 16 residues. The V and J ends lost 5 bases and 4 bases respectively, with 18 bases between them. Germline V gives CDR1 SGHAT, CDR2 FQNNGV. The CDR3 here is CASSMRLADLYNEQFF. As DNA, the CDR3 is TGTGCCAGCAGCATGAGACTCGCAGACTTGTACAATGAGCAGTTCTTC. Drawing the rest from reference TRBV11-2 and TRBJ2-1, the complete variable domain is EAGVAQSPRYKIIEKRQSVAFWCNPISGHATLYWYQQILGQGPKLLIQFQNNGVVDDSQLPKDRFSAERLKGVDSTLKIQPAKLEDSAVYLCASSMRLADLYNEQFFGPGTRLTVL.

The V and J genes are TRBV13 and TRBJ2-7, with 9 positions matching TRBD1. J lost 6 bases, V lost 3 bases, and 6 bases had no gene match. This CDR3 spans 14 amino acids. Germline-derived CDR1 and CDR2 are PRHDT and FYEKMQ (reference sequence). The CDR3 sequence is CASSFLQGAGEQYF. In DNA form, the CDR3 reads TGTGCCAGCAGCTTCTTACAGGGGGCGGGCGAGCAGTACTTC.

V is TRBV20-1 and J is TRBJ2-4, with D possibly matching TRBD2 (6 bases). The germline V gene has CDR1 DFQATT and CDR2 SNEGSKA (reference sequence). This CDR3 region has 16 residues. With 1 base removed from V and 1 base from J, the gap between germline ends came to 14 bases. The CDR3 reads CSARVYAGRAKNIQYF. For the CDR3, the DNA is TGCAGTGCTAGAGTTTATGCGGGACGGGCCAAAAACATTCAGTACTTC.

This clonotype was detected a few times. V gene TRBV25-1 combines with J gene TRBJ2-7, with D possibly being TRBD1 or TRBD2 (6 bases each). CDR3 size: 15 residues. Trimming removed 6 bases at V and 2 bases at J, with 17 bases between. Germline CDR1 is MGHDK and CDR2 is SYGVNS. The CDR3 here is CASRRSTGAPYEQYF. The CDR3 region has the DNA TGTGCCAGCAGGAGGTCCACGGGGGCCCCCTACGAGCAGTACTTC.

V gene TRBV4-1 combines with J gene TRBJ2-2; D might be TRBD2 (6 bases). Germline values: CDR1 MGHRA, CDR2 YSYEKL. The CDR3 contains 17 residues. Deletions cut 4 bases from V and 2 bases from J, with 17 bases between. CDR3 coding DNA: TGCGCCAGCAGCCTAAGCGGGCTCGGGGGTAACACCGGGGAGCTGTTTTTT. It specifies CASSLSGLGGNTGELFF.

V is TRBV27 and J is TRBJ2-7, with D tentatively TRBD2 (5 bases). V dropped 6 bases and J dropped 4 bases, with 22 bases sitting between them. CDR1 is MNHEY, CDR2 SMNVEV, per germline (reference sequence). CDR3 length: 16 residues. In DNA, the CDR3 is TGTGCCAGCAGGTTAGAGGGCATACCCAACTCGTACGAGCAGTACTTC. Residues: CASRLEGIPNSYEQYF.

The chain uses TRBV5-1 and TRBJ2-1; TRBD2 matches 10 bases. This CDR3 has 16 amino acids. The V gene's germline CDR1 is SGHRS and CDR2 YFSETQ. V lost 4 bases, J lost 5 bases, and 9 bases stayed unmatched. For the CDR3, the DNA is TGCGCCAGCAGCCACCTCCTAGCGGGAGCCCACAATGAGCAGTTCTTC. It is translated as CASSHLLAGAHNEQFF.

The CDR3 reads CASSTDRTASYEQYF. As DNA, the CDR3 is TGTGCCAGCAGTACCGACAGGACAGCCTCCTACGAGCAGTACTTC. The rearrangement uses TRBV2 and TRBJ2-7; tentatively, D is TRBD1 (6 bases). Germline V gives CDR1 SNHLY, CDR2 FYNNEI. The CDR3 spans 15 residues. V was shortened by 5 bases and J by 0 bases, with 14 bases between the two germline ends.

The chain has TRBV6-2 or TRBV6-3 and TRBJ2-1, with TRBD2 as a possible D gene (6 bases). This CDR3 has 18 residues. Germline CDR1 reads MNHEY; CDR2 reads SVGEGT. Trimming shortened V by 2 bases and J by 6 bases, and 23 bases separated the two germline ends. The CDR3 is CASSYTARGLTLRNEQFF. CDR3 nucleotides: TGTGCCAGCAGTTACACAGCCCGCGGACTAACCCTCCGCAATGAGCAGTTCTTC.

The chain has TRBV5-1 and TRBJ2-7; D call uncertain. CDR1 is SGHRS and CDR2 is YFSETQ in the germline V gene. Trimming removed 4 bases at V and 0 bases at J, with 11 bases between. This CDR3 has 14 amino acids. The CDR3 loop reads CASSSSSSSYEQYF. The CDR3 region has the DNA TGCGCCAGCAGCAGTTCCTCGAGCTCCTACGAGCAGTACTTC.

This clonotype was observed a few times. This chain links TRBV6-6 with TRBJ1-2; no firm D call. V lost 8 bases and J 2 bases, leaving 18 bases between the germline ends. The CDR3 spans 15 residues. The germline V gene encodes CDR1 MNHNY and CDR2 SVGAGI (reference sequence). The CDR3 reads CASQLLAASNYGYTF. The CDR3 DNA sequence: TGTGCCAGCCAGTTACTGGCAGCCTCCAACTATGGCTACACCTTC.

This chain links TRBV7-6 with TRBJ2-5, with 11 bases that match TRBD2. The DNA end is more similar to TRBJ2-7, so the J call may be wrong. From germline, CDR1 is SGHVS and CDR2 FNYEAQ. CDR3 length: 17 residues. As DNA, the CDR3 is TGTGCCAGCAGCTTGGGGTCTAGCGGGAGGACCGCCTACGAGCAGTACTTC. It is translated as CASSLGSSGRTAYEQYF.

J is TRBJ2-4 and V is TRBV15; no definite D call. Between the trimmed V and J ends, which lost 0 bases and 0 bases, there was a span of 9 bases. Germline V gene data show CDR1 as LNHNV and CDR2 as YYDKDF (reference sequence). CDR3 length equals 16 residues. In DNA form, the CDR3 reads TGTGCCACCAGCAGAGATAGGGCGTTAGCCAAAAACATTCAGTACTTC. This sequence encodes CATSRDRALAKNIQYF.

The chain employs TRBV15 and TRBJ1-2, with D unresolved. The ends were cut back, 0 bases at V and 6 bases at J, with 2 bases in the middle. Germline V CDR1 and CDR2: LNHNV, YYDKDF (reference sequence). CDR3 length: 11 residues. The CDR3 DNA reads TGTGCCACCAGCAGAGATGATGGCTACACCTTC. Translated, it gives CATSRDDGYTF. The full variable domain, in which reference TRBV15 and TRBJ1-2 provide the parts outside the CDR3, is DAMVIQNPRYQVTQFGKPVTLSCSQTLNHNVMYWYQQKSSQAPKLLFHYYDKDFNNEADTPDNFQSRRPNTSFCFLDIRSPGLGDTAMYLCATSRDDGYTFGSGTRLTVV.

This clonotype was observed a few times. At one end the junction does not follow the germline gene, possibly because of a read error. J is TRBJ1-2 and V is TRBV20-1, with D maybe TRBD1 (6 bases). The CDR3 runs to 12 residues. Germline V lookup: CDR1 DFQATT, CDR2 SNEGSKA (reference sequence). The CDR3 is CGAPTGAYGYTF. The DNA of the CDR3 is TGCGGTGCGCCGACAGGCGCCTATGGCTACACCTTC.